The next 3 T cell receptor beta chains were all read from a single sample in a study of CD8 T cells in ankylosing spondylitis. TCRdb itself ran the 5' RACE reads through MiXCR, one entry per CDR3 protein. Of about 92,000 distinct CDR3 sequences in the sample, approximately 9% were seen once. Sequencing was carried out using blood, either unsorted or a sorted T cell fraction (not recorded which). These TCRs come from a male donor with ankylosing spondylitis or in good health (not recorded which).

This clonotype was seen repeatedly, ten times or more. This chain uses TRBV28 with TRBJ1-4, with 7 nucleotides matching TRBD1. CDR1 is MDHEN and CDR2 is SYDVKM in the germline V gene. Trimming removed 6 bases from V and 8 bases from J; junction bases left unmatched: 9. The CDR3 runs to 14 residues. The CDR3 here is CASSKGVQGEKLFF. CDR3 sequence (DNA): TGTGCCAGCAGCAAGGGGGTACAGGGGGAAAAACTGTTTTTT.

This clonotype was counted many times. The chain links TRBV5-1 to TRBJ1-1; possible D gene TRBD1, 6 bases. CDR1 and CDR2 (germline): SGHRS, YFSETQ. This CDR3 is built from 14 residues. Trimming removed 2 bases at V and 0 bases at J, with 8 bases between. CDR3 nucleotide sequence: TGCGCCAGCAGCTTTACAGGGCTGAACACTGAAGCTTTCTTT. This encodes CASSFTGLNTEAFF.

This clonotype came up many times. The chain couples TRBV20-1 to TRBJ2-1; no reliable D call. Germline V gene sequence: CDR1 DFQATT, CDR2 SNEGSKA (reference sequence). The CDR3 has 8 residues. The germline V and J ends were trimmed by 6 bases and 14 bases, with 8 bases remaining between them. This CDR3 is CSAQDEFF. The CDR3 DNA follows: TGCAGTGCCCAGGATGAGTTCTTC.